A selection of T cell receptor beta chains follows, all from one sample in a study of OX40 agonist ivuxolimab in advanced cancers. Clones were read by immunoSEQ multiplex PCR, and TCRdb kept only the in-frame ones, dropping some. The table lists about 60,000 clones, about 90% of them singletons. Sequencing was performed on CD4+ or CD8+ T cells sorted from blood, taken in a trial of the OX40 agonist ivuxolimab. All receptors come from an adult with an advanced solid tumor such as melanoma, head and neck, liver or kidney cancer. CDR3s leave out the opening cysteine and the closing phenylalanine or tryptophan. Clone size appears in some rows only: once, few, many, or a class for an expanded clone.

v_call	cdr3_length	clone_size	cdr3_aa
TRBV5-6	10	-	ASSLYGNTIY
TRBV6-6	10	-	ASSSRGQPQH
TRBV6-1	13	-	ASSELGQTNQPQH
TRBV5-1	10	-	ASSLDPGELF
TRBV7-2	13	-	ASSEDRGSNQPQH
TRBV7-6	13	-	ASGWGGPVTGELF
TRBV4-1	13	-	ASSPTGANTGELF
TRBV7-3	12	-	ASSLGGQGPEAF
TRBV7-2	15	-	ASSLDGSRIHGNTIY
TRBV11-3	11	-	ASSSRGGTEAF
TRBV28	13	-	ASSLPGQGYQPQH
TRBV2	11	-	ASTGFMNTEAF
TRBV18	13	once	ASSPPGSQTPEQY
TRBV5-1	13	once	ASTAAGQGFHEQY
TRBV6-5	13	-	ASSKSGMGTYEQY
TRBV6-6	11	-	ASSYSRRETQY
TRBV15	13	-	ATSRRVAGANVLT